The 19 T cell receptor beta chains below all came from one sample that was sequenced in a study of blood T cell repertoires in COVID-19. Here immunoSEQ multiplex PCR was the method, and the copy in TCRdb shows in-frame clones only, minus some. The data contain about 84,000 clones, around 83% of them singletons. The sample comprised peripheral blood. The receptors here all came from a man older than 75 with active or convalescent COVID-19.

The genes are TRBV4-1 and TRBJ2-1; D remains ambiguous. The V gene's germline CDR1 is MGHRA and CDR2 YSYEKL. V lost 1 base and J lost 9, with 16 bases in between. The CDR3 runs to 15 residues. CDR3 in amino acids: CASSQAFAAAGEQFF. CDR3 coding DNA: TGCGCCAGCAGCCAAGCTTTTGCGGCCGCTGGTGAGCAGTTCTTC.

This chain connects TRBV7-9 to TRBJ1-1; maybe TRBD1 (5 bases). Germline V gives CDR1 SEHNR, CDR2 FQNEAQ (reference sequence). The germline V and J ends were trimmed by 4 bases and 0 bases, with 12 bases remaining between them. The CDR3 extends over 15 amino acids. CDR3 DNA: TGTGCCAGCAGCTCTCAGGGACTCATGAACACTGAAGCTTTCTTT. This translates into CASSSQGLMNTEAFF.

The J gene is TRBJ2-5, the V gene TRBV29-1, with D maybe TRBD1 (6 bases). The CDR3 has 13 residues. V dropped 3 bases and J dropped 5 bases, with 13 bases sitting between them. The germline CDR1 and CDR2 sequences are SQVTM and ANQGSEA. CDR3 in amino acids: CSVEPGVGETQYF. In DNA, the CDR3 is TGCAGCGTTGAGCCAGGGGTAGGTGAGACCCAGTACTTC.

The rearrangement uses TRBV3-1 (or the pseudogene TRBV3-2) and TRBJ1-1; TRBD1 agrees at 9 bases. The V gene's germline CDR1 is LGHDT and CDR2 YNNKEL (reference sequence). This CDR3 has 15 residues. J gave up 1 base and V 5 bases, and 5 bases lay outside the gene matches. This CDR3 reads CASSNRDRANTEAFF. The CDR3 DNA follows: TGTGCCAGCAGCAACCGGGACAGGGCGAACACTGAAGCTTTCTTT.

This clone showed up just a few times. This chain uses TRBV28 with TRBJ2-3, with a weak D call TRBD2 (6 bases). The CDR3 contains 14 residues. V shed 6 bases and J shed 3 bases, with 13 bases lying between them. Germline V gives CDR1 MDHEN, CDR2 SYDVKM. DNA of the CDR3: TGTGCCAGCAGACCGCCGGGAGTAACAGATACGCAGTATTTT. Protein: CASRPPGVTDTQYF.

The rearrangement links TRBV5-5 to TRBJ1-6, with D possibly being TRBD1 (5 bases). This CDR3 spans 13 amino acids. V lost 0 bases, J lost 7 bases, and 5 bases lay in between. Germline V gene sequence: CDR1 SGHKS, CDR2 YYEKEE (reference sequence). The CDR3 bases are TGTGCCAGCAGCTTGGACAGGAATTCACCCCTCCACTTT. Translating gives CASSLDRNSPLHF.

V usage is TRBV5-1 and J usage is TRBJ2-1, with TRBD2 as a possible D gene (7 bases). There are 15 residues in the CDR3. Germline V gene sequence: CDR1 SGHRS, CDR2 YFSETQ. The V gene lost 4 bases and the J gene lost 0 bases, with 11 bases spanning the gap. The CDR3 region has the DNA TGCGCCAGCAGCCTCGGGGGGCGCTCCTACAATGAGCAGTTCTTC. This sequence encodes CASSLGGRSYNEQFF.

V usage is TRBV19 and J usage is TRBJ1-6, with 8 bases identical to TRBD1. The V gene end was trimmed by 1 base and the J gene end by 10 bases; junction bases not matched to a gene: 6. The CDR3 is made up of 15 amino acids. From germline, CDR1 is LNHDA and CDR2 SQIVND (reference sequence). For the CDR3, the DNA is TGTGCCAGTAGTATAGGAGCAGGGGGCTCATCACCCCTCCACTTT. Its protein product is CASSIGAGGSSPLHF. Filled out from reference TRBV19 and TRBJ1-6, the complete variable domain reads DGGITQSPKYLFRKEGQNVTLSCEQNLNHDAMYWYRQDPGQGLRLIYYSQIVNDFQKGDIAEGYSVSREKKESFPLTVTSAQKNPTAFYLCASSIGAGGSSPLHFGNGTRLTVT.

The J gene is TRBJ1-1, the V gene TRBV6-6; no clear D. Germline CDR1 MNHNY, CDR2 SVGAGI (reference sequence). This CDR3 has 15 amino acids. V lost 8 bases and J 3 bases, leaving 19 bases between the germline ends. The chain's CDR3 is CASGSPHAGYTEAFF. CDR3 nucleotides: TGTGCCAGCGGCTCCCCCCACGCGGGGTACACTGAAGCTTTCTTT.

The chain uses TRBV7-8 and TRBJ1-5; D may be TRBD1 (5 bases). The CDR3 runs to 14 residues. Per the germline V gene, CDR1 is SGHVS and CDR2 is FQNEAQ. Trimming removed 4 bases at V and 3 bases at J, with 10 bases between. This CDR3 is CASSSTDSNQPQHF. The CDR3 DNA is TGTGCCAGCAGCTCGACAGATTCCAATCAGCCCCAGCATTTT.

The chain has TRBV27 and TRBJ2-3; D possibly corresponds to TRBD2 (5 bases). Looked up from germline, CDR1 is MNHEY and CDR2 is SMNVEV (reference sequence). This CDR3 has 15 amino acids. V lost 1 base and J lost 5, with 13 bases in between. CDR3 bases: TGTGCCAGCAGTTTATGGGAGAATCAAGGAGATACGCAGTATTTT. This sequence encodes CASSLWENQGDTQYF.

This chain uses TRBV28 with TRBJ2-7, with 7 bases aligning to TRBD2. Germline CDR1 and CDR2: MDHEN and SYDVKM. The CDR3 consists of 17 residues. V gave up 3 bases and J gave up 9 bases; unmatched junction bases: 20. Written as DNA, the CDR3 is TGTGCCAGCAGTTTCCCCCTTGGGGGAGGGACCCTAAGGGGGCAGTACTTC. This sequence encodes CASSFPLGGGTLRGQYF.

The CDR3 coding sequence is TGTGCCAGCAGCCCTGTACCCTTGGGCCGCACAGATACGCAGTATTTT. It is translated as CASSPVPLGRTDTQYF. V is TRBV7-9 and J is TRBJ2-3; D is uncertain. Trimming pared 5 bases from V and 1 base from J, leaving 16 bases between. This CDR3 has 16 residues. The V gene's germline CDR1 is SEHNR and CDR2 FQNEAQ (reference sequence).

The V and J genes are TRBV30 and TRBJ1-2; 9 positions match TRBD1. With V trimmed by 1 base and J by 4 bases, 7 bases remained unmatched. From germline, CDR1 is GTSNPN and CDR2 SVGIG (reference sequence). This CDR3 has 15 residues. The CDR3 coding sequence is TGTGCCTGGAGTGCCCGGACAGGGGTTACCTATGGCTACACCTTC. Amino acids: CAWSARTGVTYGYTF.

The gene calls are TRBV3-1 (or the pseudogene TRBV3-2) and TRBJ1-4; weak D call: TRBD1 (6 bases). The CDR3 sequence is 14 residues long. Trimming left V 7 bases short and J 5 bases short, with 14 bases between. The germline V gene has CDR1 LGHDT and CDR2 YNNKEL (reference sequence). CDR3 sequence (DNA): TGTGCCAGCATTCCACCAGGGGCGAATGAAAAACTGTTTTTT. Translating it yields CASIPPGANEKLFF.

The chain couples TRBV6-5 to TRBJ2-2, with D unclear. CDR3 length: 13 residues. V was clipped by 6 bases and J by 5 bases, with 10 bases between them. Germline-derived CDR1 and CDR2 are MNHEY and SVGAGI. The CDR3 bases are TGTGCCAGCAGCCGCAAGAGTACCGGGGAGCTGTTTTTT. Protein sequence: CASSRKSTGELFF.

The gene calls are TRBV19 and TRBJ2-5; the D is unclear. Trimming pared 7 bases from V and 2 bases from J, leaving 11 bases between. CDR1 LNHDA and CDR2 SQIVND come from the germline V gene (reference sequence). The CDR3 loop spans 13 amino acids. This CDR3 reads CASMGVEQETQYF. The CDR3 DNA reads as TGTGCCAGTATGGGCGTAGAACAAGAGACCCAGTACTTC. Variable domain in full (rest from reference TRBV19 and TRBJ2-5): DGGITQSPKYLFRKEGQNVTLSCEQNLNHDAMYWYRQDPGQGLRLIYYSQIVNDFQKGDIAEGYSVSREKKESFPLTVTSAQKNPTAFYLCASMGVEQETQYFGPGTRLLVL.

The CDR3 nucleotides read TGTGCCAGTAGTACCGCAACAGGGGCTAATCAGCCCCAGCATTTT. It encodes CASSTATGANQPQHF. The gene calls are TRBV19 and TRBJ1-5; TRBD1 matches 7 bases. Trimming took 4 bases from V and 4 from J; bases not matched to a gene: 7. The CDR3 runs 15 residues. From germline, CDR1 is LNHDA and CDR2 SQIVND (reference sequence).

The rearrangement joins TRBV10-3 to TRBJ2-7; 9 bases line up with TRBD2. Germline assignment: CDR1 ENHRY and CDR2 SYGVKD. Trimming at V came to 6 bases and at J to 1 base, leaving 7 bases not matched to a gene. The CDR3 is 15 residues long. In nucleotides, the CDR3 is TGTGCCATCAGGCTTGACGCGGGAGGGTCCTACGAGCAGTACTTC. Its translation is CAIRLDAGGSYEQYF.